A selection of T cell receptor beta chains follows, all from one sample in a study of response to subunit inactivated influenza vaccine. TCRdb re-called the RT-PCR reads with MiXCR, one entry per CDR3 protein. This sample has roughly 700,000 distinct CDR3 sequences; 11% to 15% occur once, and the top ten carry 5.5% to 7%. This material consisted of PBMCs from blood, taken 14 to 15 days before vaccination. The receptor set was obtained from a man aged 50-60 years who received an inactivated influenza vaccine. The conserved cysteine and the conserved F or W are not part of the CDR3 here.

cdr3_aa j_call v_call
ASRGLGPNNEQF TRBJ2-1 TRBV7-9
ASSPQDRGETQY TRBJ2-5 TRBV18
ASSFSTGVNTEAF TRBJ1-1 TRBV5-1
ASSPGTGTGNTYNEQF TRBJ2-1 TRBV11-2
ASSIAVHNEQF TRBJ2-1 TRBV7-8
ASSHGETSTDTQY TRBJ2-3 TRBV28
ASSEGQGAEF TRBJ2-1 TRBV6-5
ASSSSLETGELF TRBJ2-2 TRBV27
ASSLFAGEQF TRBJ2-1 TRBV7-9
ASSLFYSLIRETQY TRBJ2-5 TRBV5-1
ASSLTRTGQETQY TRBJ2-5 TRBV7-8
ATSREQPNTGELF TRBJ2-2 TRBV15
ASSLLGRLAGGTSYNEQF TRBJ2-1 TRBV12-3/TRBV12-4
ASSPGGGNYEQY TRBJ2-7 TRBV5-1
ASTNAGELF TRBJ2-2 TRBV11-2
ASSFGMRSDTEAF TRBJ1-1 TRBV11-2
ASTPRGLETQY TRBJ2-5 TRBV19
ASSPVTGTLIYEQY TRBJ2-7 TRBV5-6
ASSQGLAGSRSYEQY TRBJ2-7 TRBV18
ASSLVPAGGEETQY TRBJ2-5 TRBV5-1
SVERQQGARTNEQF TRBJ2-1 TRBV29-1
ASSQSVAETQY TRBJ2-5 TRBV10-1
ASSPAEGFNTEAF TRBJ1-1 TRBV12-3/TRBV12-4
ASSQEGLAGLSYEQY TRBJ2-7 TRBV4-2
ASSPWTGNEAF TRBJ1-1 TRBV18
ASSPRVKLTNEKLF TRBJ1-4 TRBV18
ASSQEDEGWGAGTGGSPLH TRBJ1-6 TRBV4-2
ASSSRYRGRVNYGYT TRBJ1-2 TRBV11-2
ASSLTGEFMEAF TRBJ1-1 TRBV4-2
SAPDRVDTGELF TRBJ2-2 TRBV20-1
AISESGGVEDTQY TRBJ2-3 TRBV10-3
ASSLEGSITDTQY TRBJ2-3 TRBV12-3/TRBV12-4
ASSHSGSEKLF TRBJ1-4 TRBV4-3
ASSQVDLPQETQY TRBJ2-5 TRBV4-2
ASSYERKRPTDTQY TRBJ2-3 TRBV6-5
ATSDTRTGEFNQPQH TRBJ1-5 TRBV24-1
ASSRPRRNYGYT TRBJ1-2 TRBV28
ASSLAVFEQF TRBJ2-1 TRBV7-2
SVGFGGGQPQH TRBJ1-5 TRBV29-1
ASSQQGGHNEQF TRBJ2-1 TRBV3-1
ASSQDLGLAGATPYEQY TRBJ2-7 TRBV4-1
SASRLAVYNEQF TRBJ2-1 TRBV20-1
ASSLTSGGADSLTDTQY TRBJ2-3 TRBV5-1
ASSSPPGQGFIGYNEQF TRBJ2-1 TRBV13
ASSDHPLNTEAF TRBJ1-1 TRBV2
SASTGGRTYGYT TRBJ1-2 TRBV20-1
ASSRQQGGTDTQY TRBJ2-3 TRBV7-2